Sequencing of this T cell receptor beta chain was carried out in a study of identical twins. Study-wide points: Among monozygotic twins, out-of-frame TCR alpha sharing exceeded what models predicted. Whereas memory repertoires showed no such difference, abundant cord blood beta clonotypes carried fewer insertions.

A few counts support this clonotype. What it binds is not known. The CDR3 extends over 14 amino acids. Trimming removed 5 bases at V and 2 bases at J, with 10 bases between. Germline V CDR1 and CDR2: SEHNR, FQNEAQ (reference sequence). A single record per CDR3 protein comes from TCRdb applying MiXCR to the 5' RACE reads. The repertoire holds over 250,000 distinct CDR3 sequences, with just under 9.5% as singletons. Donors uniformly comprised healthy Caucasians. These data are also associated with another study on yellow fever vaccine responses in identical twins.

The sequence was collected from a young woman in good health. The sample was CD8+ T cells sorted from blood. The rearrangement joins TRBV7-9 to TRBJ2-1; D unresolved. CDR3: CASSGARPYNEQFF. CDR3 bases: TGTGCCAGCAGCGGAGCCAGGCCCTACAATGAGCAGTTCTTC.